These 14 T cell receptor beta chains were all obtained from the same sample, sequenced in a study of PD-1 blockade in classical Hodgkin lymphoma. Libraries were prepared by immunoSEQ multiplex PCR; TCRdb keeps only in-frame clonotypes and omits some of them. The table shows some 40,000 clones, with around 63% occurring only once. All the patients suffered relapse after autologous stem cell transplantation, and brentuximab vedotin exposure differed. This material consisted of peripheral blood mononuclear cells (PBMCs), taken before the second cycle of nivolumab. The receptors shown here come from a human donor with classical Hodgkin lymphoma.

The J gene is TRBJ1-1, the V gene TRBV18; TRBD1 is a possible D gene (5 bases). Germline lookup yields CDR1 KGHSH and CDR2 LQKENI. V shed 3 bases and J shed 0 bases, with 14 bases lying between them. CDR3 length equals 16 residues. The CDR3 DNA is TGTGCCAGCTCACCTTTCGACAGCGGCATGAACACTGAAGCTTTCTTT. Translated: CASSPFDSGMNTEAFF.

This clone was detected a few times. The chain has TRBV10-3 and TRBJ1-4, with 7 bases matching TRBD1. The CDR3 has 15 amino acids. CDR1 and CDR2 (germline): ENHRY, SYGVKD. V gave up 3 bases and J gave up 8 bases; unmatched junction bases: 9. The CDR3 loop reads CAISDRTGGGEKLFF. In DNA form, the CDR3 reads TGTGCCATCAGTGACCGGACAGGTGGGGGGGAAAAACTGTTTTTT.

The chain carries TRBV28 and TRBJ1-3, with TRBD1 as a possible D gene (5 bases). CDR3 length equals 16 residues. V lost 6 bases and J lost 1, with 16 bases in between. Per germline, CDR1 MDHEN and CDR2 SYDVKM. CDR3 sequence reads: CASRETGRVSGNTIYF. CDR3 nucleotide sequence: TGTGCCAGCAGAGAAACCGGCAGGGTTTCTGGAAACACCATATATTTT.

This sequence joins TRBV6-1 and TRBJ1-5; a weak D match, TRBD1 (5 bases). Germline lookup yields CDR1 MNHNS and CDR2 SASEGT. Trimming removed 6 bases from V and 4 bases from J, with 13 bases in between. This CDR3 is 14 amino acids long. CDR3 residues: CASRPAGPNQPQHF. The DNA of the CDR3 is TGTGCCAGCAGGCCAGCGGGACCGAATCAGCCCCAGCATTTT.

This chain connects TRBV10-3 to TRBJ2-7; 10 bases are a match to TRBD2. The V gene end was trimmed by 6 bases and the J gene end by 4 bases; junction bases not matched to a gene: 6. CDR3 size: 14 residues. Germline V lookup: CDR1 ENHRY, CDR2 SYGVKD. The CDR3 here is CAISPAGGQYEQYF. The CDR3 DNA reads as TGTGCCATCAGCCCAGCGGGGGGGCAATACGAGCAGTACTTC.

The chain is built from TRBV2 and TRBJ1-5; 7 bases map to TRBD1. The germline CDR1 and CDR2 sequences are SNHLY and FYNNEI. The J segment lost 0 bases and the V segment lost 5 bases, leaving 4 bases of the junction unmatched. The CDR3 sequence is 15 residues long. The CDR3 sequence is CASSQQGTSNQPQHF. CDR3 DNA sequence: TGTGCCAGCAGTCAACAGGGGACTAGCAATCAGCCCCAGCATTTT.

The rearrangement links TRBV28 to TRBJ2-3, with D unresolved. CDR3 length: 13 amino acids. The V and J ends lost 3 bases and 1 base respectively, with 5 bases between them. CDR1 MDHEN and CDR2 SYDVKM come from the germline V gene. CDR3: CASSFDGTDTQYF. CDR3 in DNA: TGTGCCAGCAGTTTTGATGGCACAGATACGCAGTATTTT.

This chain connects TRBV2 to TRBJ1-4, with TRBD1 matching over 8 bases. The CDR3 is 16 residues long. J lost 2 bases, V lost 5 bases, and 7 bases had no gene match. Per germline, CDR1 SNHLY and CDR2 FYNNEI. The CDR3 is CASSQDRAVTNEKLFF. The CDR3 DNA reads TGTGCCAGCAGTCAGGACAGGGCGGTCACTAATGAAAAACTGTTTTTT.

The chain couples TRBV9 to TRBJ1-1; the D is unclear. Trimming removed 0 bases from V and 2 bases from J, with 14 bases in between. Germline CDR1 and CDR2: SGDLS and YYNGEE. The CDR3 extends over 16 amino acids. CDR3 loop: CASSVGPPGSNTEAFF. For the CDR3, the DNA is TGTGCCAGCAGCGTAGGCCCACCGGGATCCAACACTGAAGCTTTCTTT.

The V call is TRBV5-1, the J call TRBJ2-3; the D gene is possibly TRBD2 (6 bases). This CDR3 has 15 amino acids. V shed 4 bases and J shed 4 bases, with 16 bases lying between them. CDR1 and CDR2 (germline): SGHRS, YFSETQ. The CDR3 DNA reads as TGCGCCAGCAGCCCGAGTAGCGGACCCCCAGATACGCAGTATTTT. Amino acid sequence: CASSPSSGPPDTQYF. The whole variable domain, remainder taken from reference TRBV5-1 and TRBJ2-3, is KAGVTQTPRYLIKTRGQQVTLSCSPISGHRSVSWYQQTPGQGLQFLFEYFSETQRNKGNFPGRFSGRQFSNSRSEMNVSTLELGDSALYLCASSPSSGPPDTQYFGPGTRLTVL.

The gene calls are TRBV6-1 and TRBJ1-3; no reliable D call. This CDR3 is 16 amino acids long. V lost 0 bases and J 2 bases, leaving 11 bases between the germline ends. Germline CDR1 MNHNS, CDR2 SASEGT. Here the CDR3 reads CASSEAGGFAGNTIYF. In DNA form, the CDR3 reads TGTGCCAGCAGTGAAGCGGGAGGGTTCGCTGGAAACACCATATATTTT.

The J gene is TRBJ2-7, the V gene TRBV5-4, with a possible D match to TRBD1 (6 bases). The CDR3 totals 12 residues. The germline CDR1 and CDR2 sequences are SGHNT and YYREEE (reference sequence). Deletions cut 1 base from V and 7 bases from J, with 9 bases between. Here the CDR3 reads CASSLRGGEQYF. CDR3 nucleotide sequence: TGTGCCAGCAGCTTGAGAGGGGGTGAGCAGTACTTC.

The genes are TRBV11-2 and TRBJ2-1, with 8 bases lining up with TRBD2. The CDR3 is 17 residues long. V was clipped by 3 bases and J by 4 bases; unmatched bases: 11. Germline CDR1 is SGHAT and CDR2 is FQNNGV. The CDR3 nucleotides read TGTGCCAGCAGCTTTCTTGCGGGGGGCCGAACTTACAATGAGCAGTTCTTC. This encodes CASSFLAGGRTYNEQFF.

The chain combines TRBV5-1 with TRBJ2-7, with TRBD1 identical over 8 bases. CDR1 SGHRS and CDR2 YFSETQ come from the germline V gene. V was pared by 4 bases and J by 2 bases, with 8 bases of the junction left unmatched. This CDR3 is built from 15 residues. The CDR3 nucleotides are TGCGCCAGCAGCCCTTCTACGGACAGGGCCTACGAGCAGTACTTC. Protein: CASSPSTDRAYEQYF.